What follows is one T cell receptor beta chain and its context. Its antigen is as yet unknown. The V and J ends lost 11 bases and 3 bases, in that order; junction bases with no gene match: 10. This CDR3 region has 14 residues. The germline V gene encodes CDR1 SEHNR and CDR2 FQNEAQ (reference sequence). The donors were members of the validation cohort comprising approximately 110 subjects, separate from the roughly 670-subject first cohort. The sample comes from a study of cytomegalovirus exposure and HLA in healthy donors. Sequenced by immunoSEQ multiplex PCR; TCRdb stores in-frame clones only, minus some. The table has about 78,000 clones, approximately 95% seen once; the top ten hold roughly 1.6%. Study observations and caveats: Some public TCRs appeared in many individuals, while most sequences were rare. The study put 150 or so TCR beta chains on its list as cytomegalovirus-associated. There were a few CMV-associated chains whose specificity for CMV antigens was confirmed in vitro.

The source of this sequence is a man younger than 30 in good health and CMV-seropositive. What was sequenced was PBMCs. The chain recombines TRBV7-9 with TRBJ2-5; 9 bases match TRBD1. CDR3 DNA sequence: TGTGCCGTCTCGACAGGGACAGGGAAAGAGACCCAGTACTTC. The encoded protein is CAVSTGTGKETQYF. The variable domain in full, with the rest retrieved from reference TRBV7-9 and TRBJ2-5, is DTGVSQNPRHKITKRGQNVTFRCDPISEHNRLYWYRQTLGQGPEFLTYFQNEAQLEKSRLLSDRFSAERPKGSFSTLEIQRTEQGDSAMYLCAVSTGTGKETQYFGPGTRLLVL.